Listed below are T cell receptor beta chains from one sample, sequenced in a study of blood T cell repertoires in COVID-19. Using immunoSEQ multiplex PCR, the repertoire was profiled, and TCRdb retains in-frame clones only, with some absent. The data hold approximately 260,000 clones, with about 91% observed a single time. The material sequenced was PBMCs or T cells enriched from blood (not recorded which). These TCRs come from a woman aged 35 to 49 with acute COVID-19. The CDR3 runs from the conserved cysteine through the conserved F or W. D genes are given only for firm matches. The listing skips clone size in some rows; elsewhere it reads once, few, many or a size class.

v_gene,j_gene,d_gene,abundance,CDR3aa,CDR3nt
TRBV19,TRBJ1-1,-,-,CASSRQLNTEAFF,TGTGCCAGTAGTAGACAGTTGAACACTGAAGCTTTCTTT
TRBV12-3/TRBV12-4,TRBJ1-1,TRBD1,-,CASQQGADTEAFF,TGTGCCAGCCAACAGGGGGCGGACACTGAAGCTTTCTTT
TRBV5-8,TRBJ1-2,-,-,CASSLLQGGGYGYTF,TGTGCCAGCAGCTTGTTACAGGGTGGTGGCTATGGCTACACCTTC
TRBV10-1,TRBJ2-1,TRBD1,-,CASSQGAGYNEQFF,TGCGCCAGCAGCCAGGGGGCTGGATACAATGAGCAGTTCTTC
TRBV19,TRBJ2-2,TRBD1,-,CASSEGQGAGGELFF,TGTGCCAGTAGTGAGGGACAGGGGGCTGGCGGGGAGCTGTTTTTT
TRBV4-3,TRBJ2-3,TRBD1,-,CASSQDAAPQGALGPDTQYF,TGCGCCAGCAGCCAAGACGCGGCACCACAGGGGGCGCTGGGGCCAGATACGCAGTATTTT
TRBV14,TRBJ1-2,-,-,CASSQPGPLRGYTF,TGTGCCAGCAGCCAACCAGGCCCATTAAGAGGCTACACCTTC
TRBV6-4,TRBJ1-6,TRBD1,-,CASSETPGQPNSPLHF,TGTGCCAGCAGTGAAACCCCGGGACAGCCGAATTCACCCCTCCACTTT
TRBV4-1,TRBJ1-1,-,-,CASSQVGHWNTEAFF,TGCGCCAGCAGCCAGGTGGGACACTGGAACACTGAAGCTTTCTTT
TRBV2,TRBJ2-5,TRBD2,-,CAIPSGAQETQYF,TGTGCCATCCCAAGCGGGGCACAAGAGACCCAGTACTTC
TRBV5-4,TRBJ2-1,TRBD2,-,CASSLGLAEYNEQFF,TGTGCCAGCAGCTTGGGGCTAGCGGAGTACAATGAGCAGTTCTTC
TRBV7-2,TRBJ1-2,TRBD1,once,CASSLRGGQGGYGYTF,TGTGCCAGCAGCTTAAGGGGGGGACAGGGTGGCTATGGCTACACCTTC
TRBV5-1,TRBJ1-4,TRBD1,-,CASSTQRTGGTEKLFF,TGCGCCAGCAGCACCCAGCGGACAGGGGGGACTGAAAAACTGTTTTTT
TRBV10-2,TRBJ1-3,-,-,CASHPQGSGNTIYF,TGCGCCAGTCACCCCCAGGGGTCTGGAAACACCATATATTTT
TRBV9,TRBJ1-2,TRBD1,-,CASSDPRTGINYGYTF,TGTGCCAGCAGCGACCCCCGGACAGGGATAAACTATGGCTACACCTTC
TRBV5-1,TRBJ2-7,TRBD2,-,CASTDLSGLIYEQYF,TGCGCCAGCACGGATCTTAGCGGGTTGATCTACGAGCAGTACTTC
TRBV14,TRBJ1-4,-,few,CASSQLVSGANEKLFF,TGTGCCAGCAGCCAACTTGTGAGTGGTGCTAATGAAAAACTGTTTTTT
TRBV28,TRBJ1-1,-,-,CASSLGGLRTEAFF,TGTGCCAGCAGTCTAGGGGGTCTGAGGACTGAAGCTTTCTTT
TRBV27,TRBJ2-3,TRBD2,-,CASTAGSRTDTQYF,TGTGCCAGCACAGCGGGGTCCCGCACAGATACGCAGTATTTT
TRBV11-3,TRBJ1-3,-,-,CASSLLMEGNTIYF,TGTGCCAGCAGCTTACTGATGGAGGGAAACACCATATATTTT
TRBV5-6,TRBJ1-2,TRBD1,-,CASKARDRKNYGYTF,TGTGCCAGCAAAGCTCGGGACAGGAAGAACTATGGCTACACCTTC
TRBV28,TRBJ1-4,TRBD1,-,CASSWTGGITNEKLFF,TGTGCCAGCAGTTGGACAGGGGGCATAACTAATGAAAAACTGTTTTTT
TRBV7-9,TRBJ1-2,-,-,CASSSGIWGYTF,TGTGCCAGCAGCTCCGGGATCTGGGGCTACACCTTC
TRBV5-1,TRBJ1-1,-,-,CASSLGQSNTEAFF,TGCGCCAGCAGCTTGGGGCAGTCAAACACTGAAGCTTTCTTT
TRBV9,TRBJ2-3,-,once,CASSFDAGLTTDTQYF,TGTGCCAGCAGTTTCGATGCGGGCCTTACCACAGATACGCAGTATTTT
TRBV6-5,TRBJ1-2,TRBD1,-,CASSYSKGARGYTF,TGTGCCAGCAGTTACTCGAAGGGGGCGCGCGGCTACACCTTC
TRBV10-3,TRBJ2-1,TRBD1,-,CAISVNRDSSYNEQFF,TGTGCCATCAGTGTTAATCGGGACAGCTCCTACAATGAGCAGTTCTTC
TRBV18,TRBJ1-1,-,few,CASSPTGGAEAFF,TGTGCCAGCTCACCTACAGGAGGGGCTGAAGCTTTCTTT
TRBV28,TRBJ1-2,-,-,CASRPGLEDYGYTF,TGTGCCAGCAGGCCGGGACTTGAGGACTATGGCTACACCTTC
TRBV30,TRBJ1-6,-,-,CAWSVRGNSPLHF,TGTGCCTGGAGTGTACGGGGTAATTCACCCCTCCACTTT
TRBV25-1,TRBJ2-1,TRBD2,-,CASSEWKGLAGYNEQFF,TGTGCCAGCAGTGAATGGAAGGGACTAGCGGGATACAATGAGCAGTTCTTC
TRBV7-9,TRBJ2-5,-,-,CASSLIGRGYQETQYF,TGTGCCAGCAGCTTGATCGGGCGCGGGTACCAAGAGACCCAGTACTTC
TRBV25-1,TRBJ2-7,-,-,CASTRQGGEQYF,TGTGCCAGCACTCGGCAGGGGGGCGAGCAGTACTTC
TRBV30,TRBJ2-7,-,-,CAWSGAFFGEQYF,TGTGCCTGGAGTGGGGCCTTTTTTGGGGAGCAGTACTTC
TRBV6-5,TRBJ2-6,-,once,CASSYTSAGANVLTF,TGTGCCAGCAGTTACACTAGTGCTGGGGCCAACGTCCTGACTTTC
TRBV27,TRBJ1-5,-,once,CASSFSGGSNQPQHF,TGTGCCAGCAGTTTCTCGGGAGGGAGCAATCAGCCCCAGCATTTT